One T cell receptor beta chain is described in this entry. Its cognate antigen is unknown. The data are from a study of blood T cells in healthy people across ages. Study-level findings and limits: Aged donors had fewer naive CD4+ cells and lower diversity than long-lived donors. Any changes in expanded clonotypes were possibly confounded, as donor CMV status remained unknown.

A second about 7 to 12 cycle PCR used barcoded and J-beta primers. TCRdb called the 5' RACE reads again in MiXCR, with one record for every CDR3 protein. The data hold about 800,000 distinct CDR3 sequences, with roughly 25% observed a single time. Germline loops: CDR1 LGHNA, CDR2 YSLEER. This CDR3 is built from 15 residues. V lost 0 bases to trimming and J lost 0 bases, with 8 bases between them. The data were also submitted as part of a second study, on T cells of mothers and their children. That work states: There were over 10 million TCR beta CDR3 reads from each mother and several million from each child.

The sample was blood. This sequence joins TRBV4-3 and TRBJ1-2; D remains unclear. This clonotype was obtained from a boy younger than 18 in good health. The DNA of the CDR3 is TGCGCCAGCAGCCAAGAATCGGAAGCTAACTATGGCTACACCTTC. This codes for CASSQESEANYGYTF.